This TCR beta chain was obtained from a study of identical twins. CDR3 length equals 15 residues. CDR1 is LNHNV and CDR2 is YYDKDF in the germline V gene (reference sequence). With 8 bases clipped from V and 0 bases from J, the junction kept 1 base outside the gene matches. TCRdb recomputed calls from the 5' RACE reads with MiXCR, one row per CDR3 protein. The sample has nearly 250,000 distinct CDR3 sequences, about 7.3% seen once. This sample was shared with a second study, whose subject was yellow fever vaccine responses in identical twins.

The sequencing input was memory (CD45RO+) T cells sorted from blood. The TCR originated in a woman between 18 and 29 years old in good health. The rearrangement uses TRBV15 and TRBJ2-6, with 10 bases fitting TRBD2. CDR3 sequence (DNA): TGTGCCACCGGGACTAGCGACTCTGGGGCCAACGTCCTGACTTTC. Protein: CATGTSDSGANVLTF.